This entry concerns a single TCR beta chain. Its antigen is not known. Here immunoSEQ multiplex PCR was the method, and the copy in TCRdb shows in-frame clones only, minus some. The data show approximately 81,000 clones, more than 75% seen once. The data originate from a study of T cells in localized non-small cell lung cancer. Study-wide findings and caveats: Paired adjacent lung recovered a median approximately 57 of the top 100 tumor clones. With higher T cell density in blood came longer overall survival. The study found T cell clonality highest in uninvolved adjacent lung, above tumor. Without multi-region sequencing, intratumor heterogeneity could not be excluded.

The CDR3 is made up of 15 amino acids. CDR1 is MGHRA and CDR2 is YSYEKL in the germline V gene. V gave up 0 bases and J gave up 1 base, with 9 bases separating them. The chain is built from TRBV4-1 and TRBJ1-1; no reliable D call. The starting material was peripheral blood, obtained before any cancer treatment. This clonotype originated in a woman aged 35-70 years with stage I squamous cell lung carcinoma. This chain's CDR3 is CASSQDGRANTEAFF. The DNA of the CDR3 is TGCGCCAGCAGCCAAGACGGCAGAGCGAACACTGAAGCTTTCTTT.